This T cell receptor beta chain was recovered during a study of control samples from healthy donors and cancer patients. Trimming stripped 3 bases from V and 0 bases from J, with 11 bases between. Germline-derived CDR1 and CDR2 are KGHDR and SFDVKD. This CDR3 is 16 amino acids long. Clones were read by immunoSEQ multiplex PCR, and TCRdb kept only the in-frame ones, dropping some. The data contain 100,000 to 120,000 clones, 88% of them singletons. This sequence joins TRBV24-1 and TRBJ1-5, with a possible D match to TRBD1 (5 bases). The sequencing sample was made of PBMCs. This receptor was identified in a woman aged 55-69 years with lung cancer. CDR3 in amino acids: CATSDPRADSNQPQHF. CDR3 DNA: TGTGCCACCAGTGATCCCAGGGCCGATAGCAATCAGCCCCAGCATTTT.